The clone carrying this T cell receptor (beta chain) was found a few times. One Seattle source followed patients from active infection through their disease course. The data are from a study of blood T cell repertoires in COVID-19. As for the study in general: The samples span acute and convalescent COVID-19 from the United States, Italy and Spain. From T cells, B-cell-depleted T cells, or PBMCs came the material, which was cDNA or gDNA.

The length of the CDR3 is 13 residues. Between the trimmed V and J ends, which lost 3 bases and 1 base, there was a span of 6 bases. Germline lookup yields CDR1 KGHSH and CDR2 LQKENI. This table comes from immunoSEQ multiplex PCR, and its TCRdb copy is limited to in-frame clones, with some not included. The table shows roughly 250,000 clones, with about 86% occurring only once. This receptor was obtained from a woman under 40 with COVID-19, enrolled during active disease. Sequences were obtained from peripheral blood. The genes are TRBV18 and TRBJ1-1; D is perhaps TRBD1 (6 bases). The CDR3 DNA reads as TGTGCCAGCTCACCGACAGGGAACACTGAAGCTTTCTTT. It translates to CASSPTGNTEAFF.